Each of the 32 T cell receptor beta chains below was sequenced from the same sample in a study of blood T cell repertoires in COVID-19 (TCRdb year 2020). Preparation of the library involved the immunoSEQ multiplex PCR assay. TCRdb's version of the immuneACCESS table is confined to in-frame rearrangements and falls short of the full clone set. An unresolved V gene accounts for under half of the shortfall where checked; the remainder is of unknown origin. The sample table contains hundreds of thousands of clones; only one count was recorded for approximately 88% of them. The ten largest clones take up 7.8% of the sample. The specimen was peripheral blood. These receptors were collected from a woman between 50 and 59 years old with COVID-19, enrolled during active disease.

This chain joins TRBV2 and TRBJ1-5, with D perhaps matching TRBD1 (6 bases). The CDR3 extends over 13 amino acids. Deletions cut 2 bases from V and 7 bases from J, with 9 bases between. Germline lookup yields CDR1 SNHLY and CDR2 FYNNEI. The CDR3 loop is CASSERGLQPQHF. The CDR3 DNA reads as TGTGCCAGCAGTGAAAGGGGGTTGCAGCCCCAGCATTTT. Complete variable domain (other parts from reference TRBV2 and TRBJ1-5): EPEVTQTPSHQVTQMGQEVILRCVPISNHLYFYWYRQILGQKVEFLVSFYNNEISEKSEIFDDQFSVERPDGSNFTLKIRSTKLEDSAMYFCASSERGLQPQHFGDGTRLSIL.

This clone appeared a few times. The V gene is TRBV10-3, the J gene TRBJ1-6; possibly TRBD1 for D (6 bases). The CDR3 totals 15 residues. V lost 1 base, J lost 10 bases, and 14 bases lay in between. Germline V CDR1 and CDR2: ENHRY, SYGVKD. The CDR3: CAISEYRAPESPLHF. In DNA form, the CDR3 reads TGTGCCATCAGTGAGTACAGGGCCCCGGAATCACCCCTCCACTTT.

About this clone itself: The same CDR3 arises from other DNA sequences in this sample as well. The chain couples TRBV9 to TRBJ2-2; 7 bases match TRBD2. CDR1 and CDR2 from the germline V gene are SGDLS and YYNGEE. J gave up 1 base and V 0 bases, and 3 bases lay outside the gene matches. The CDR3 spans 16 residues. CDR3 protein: CASSVASGVNTGELFF. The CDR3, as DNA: TGTGCCAGCAGCGTAGCAAGCGGGGTGAACACCGGGGAGCTGTTTTTT.

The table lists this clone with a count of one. CDR3 DNA: TGTGCCAGCAGCCCCTTACTAGCGCACTCCTACAATGAGCAGTTCTTC. Protein: CASSPLLAHSYNEQFF. The chain employs TRBV11-2 and TRBJ2-1; 7 bases line up with TRBD2. The CDR3 has 16 amino acids. V lost 5 bases and J lost 0; bases outside the gene matches: 7. CDR1 and CDR2 from the germline V gene are SGHAT and FQNNGV.

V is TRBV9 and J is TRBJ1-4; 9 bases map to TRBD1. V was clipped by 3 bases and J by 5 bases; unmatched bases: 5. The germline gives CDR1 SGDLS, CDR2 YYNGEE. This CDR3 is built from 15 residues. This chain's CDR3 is CASSAPGTGNEKLFF. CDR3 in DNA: TGTGCCAGCAGCGCCCCCGGGACAGGGAATGAAAAACTGTTTTTT. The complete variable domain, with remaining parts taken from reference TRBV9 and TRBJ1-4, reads DSGVTQTPKHLITATGQRVTLRCSPRSGDLSVYWYQQSLDQGLQFLIQYYNGEERAKGNILERFSAQQFPDLHSELNLSSLELGDSALYFCASSAPGTGNEKLFFGSGTQLSVL.

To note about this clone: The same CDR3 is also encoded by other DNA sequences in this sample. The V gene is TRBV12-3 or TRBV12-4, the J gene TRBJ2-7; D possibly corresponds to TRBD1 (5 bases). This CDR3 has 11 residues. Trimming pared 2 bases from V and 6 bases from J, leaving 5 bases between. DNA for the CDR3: TGTGCCAGCAGTTTAAGGGGCGAGCAGTACTTC. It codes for CASSLRGEQYF.

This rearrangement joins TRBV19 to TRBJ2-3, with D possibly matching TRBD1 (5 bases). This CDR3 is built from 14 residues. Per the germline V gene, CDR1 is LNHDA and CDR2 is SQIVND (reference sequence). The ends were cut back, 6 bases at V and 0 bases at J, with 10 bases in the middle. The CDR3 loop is CASRSQASTDTQYF. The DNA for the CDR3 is TGTGCCAGTAGGTCACAGGCTAGCACAGATACGCAGTATTTT.

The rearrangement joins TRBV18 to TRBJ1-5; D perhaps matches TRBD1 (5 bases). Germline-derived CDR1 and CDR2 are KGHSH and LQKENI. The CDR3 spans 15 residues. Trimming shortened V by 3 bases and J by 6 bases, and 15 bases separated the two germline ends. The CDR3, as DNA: TGTGCCAGCTCACCTTTCGGACAAGATTGTCAGCCCCAGCATTTT. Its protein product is CASSPFGQDCQPQHF.

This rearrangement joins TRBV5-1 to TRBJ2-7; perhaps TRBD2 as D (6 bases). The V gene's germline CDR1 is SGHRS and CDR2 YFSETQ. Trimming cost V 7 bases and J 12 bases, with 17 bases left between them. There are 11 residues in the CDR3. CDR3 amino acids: CASAGPGLTYF. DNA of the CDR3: TGCGCCAGCGCCGGACCGGGACTGACGTACTTC.

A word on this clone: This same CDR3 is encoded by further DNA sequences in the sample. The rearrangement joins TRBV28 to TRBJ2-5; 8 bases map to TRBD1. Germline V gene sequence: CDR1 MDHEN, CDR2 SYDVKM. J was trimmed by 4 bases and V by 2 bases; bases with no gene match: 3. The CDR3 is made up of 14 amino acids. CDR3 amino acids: CASSLQGARETQYF. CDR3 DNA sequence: TGTGCCAGCAGTTTACAGGGGGCAAGAGAGACCCAGTACTTC.

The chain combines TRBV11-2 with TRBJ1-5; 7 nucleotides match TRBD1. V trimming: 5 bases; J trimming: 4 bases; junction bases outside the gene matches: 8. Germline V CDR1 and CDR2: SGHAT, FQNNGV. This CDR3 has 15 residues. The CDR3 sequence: CASSIGTVGNQPQHF. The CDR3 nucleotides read TGTGCCAGCAGCATCGGGACAGTTGGTAATCAGCCCCAGCATTTT.

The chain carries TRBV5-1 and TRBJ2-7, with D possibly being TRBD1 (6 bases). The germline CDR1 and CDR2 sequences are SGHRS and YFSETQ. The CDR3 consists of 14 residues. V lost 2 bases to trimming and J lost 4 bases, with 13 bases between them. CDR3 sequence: CASSFSTGRYEQYF. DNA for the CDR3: TGCGCCAGCAGCTTTTCCACAGGGAGATACGAGCAGTACTTC.

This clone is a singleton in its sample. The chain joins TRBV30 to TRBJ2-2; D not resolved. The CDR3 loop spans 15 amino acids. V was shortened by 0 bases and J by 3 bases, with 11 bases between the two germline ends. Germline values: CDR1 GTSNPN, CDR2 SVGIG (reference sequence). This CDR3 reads CAWSVLAVDTGELFF. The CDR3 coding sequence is TGTGCCTGGAGTGTTTTGGCGGTGGACACCGGGGAGCTGTTTTTT.

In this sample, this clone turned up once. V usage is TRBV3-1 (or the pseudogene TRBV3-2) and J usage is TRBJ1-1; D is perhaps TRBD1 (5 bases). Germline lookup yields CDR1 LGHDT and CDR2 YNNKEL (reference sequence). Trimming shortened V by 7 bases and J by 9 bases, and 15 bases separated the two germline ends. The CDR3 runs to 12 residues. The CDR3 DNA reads TGTGCCAGCATCTCAAGGGGCTTCCAAGCTTTCTTT. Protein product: CASISRGFQAFF.

Here the CDR3 DNA reads TGTGCCATCAGTTGGGGCGGGGGAAACACAGATACGCAGTATTTT. This encodes CAISWGGGNTDTQYF. V gene TRBV10-3 combines with J gene TRBJ2-3; TRBD2 matches at 7 bases. Germline trimming cut 5 bases from V and 2 bases from J; bases unmatched to any gene: 7. The CDR3 runs to 15 residues. Germline V gene sequence: CDR1 ENHRY, CDR2 SYGVKD.

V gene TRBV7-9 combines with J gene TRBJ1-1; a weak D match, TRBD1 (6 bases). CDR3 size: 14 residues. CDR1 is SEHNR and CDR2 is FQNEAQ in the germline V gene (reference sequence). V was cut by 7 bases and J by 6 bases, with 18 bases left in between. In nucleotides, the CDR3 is TGTGCCAGCACTGTACAGGCCCAGGGGTCTGAAGCTTTCTTT. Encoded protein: CASTVQAQGSEAFF.

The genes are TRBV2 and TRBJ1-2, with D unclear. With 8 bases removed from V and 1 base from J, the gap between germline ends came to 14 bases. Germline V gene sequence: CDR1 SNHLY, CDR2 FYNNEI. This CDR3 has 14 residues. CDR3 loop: CASAWEGINYGYTF. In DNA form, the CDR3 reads TGTGCCAGCGCGTGGGAGGGCATTAACTATGGCTACACCTTC.

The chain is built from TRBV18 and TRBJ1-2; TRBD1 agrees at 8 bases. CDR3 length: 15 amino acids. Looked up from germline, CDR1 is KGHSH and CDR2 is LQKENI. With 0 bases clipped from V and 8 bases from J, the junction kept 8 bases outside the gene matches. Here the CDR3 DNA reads TGTGCCAGCTCACCACCGCCGACAGGGGTGATCGGCTACACCTTC. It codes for CASSPPPTGVIGYTF.

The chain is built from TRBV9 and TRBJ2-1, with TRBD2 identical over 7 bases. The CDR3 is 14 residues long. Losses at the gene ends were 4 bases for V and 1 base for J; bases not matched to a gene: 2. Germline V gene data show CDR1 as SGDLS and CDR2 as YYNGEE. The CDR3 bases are TGTGCCAGCAGCCCGGGGGGATCCTACAATGAGCAGTTCTTC. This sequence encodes CASSPGGSYNEQFF. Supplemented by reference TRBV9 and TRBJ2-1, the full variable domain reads DSGVTQTPKHLITATGQRVTLRCSPRSGDLSVYWYQQSLDQGLQFLIQYYNGEERAKGNILERFSAQQFPDLHSELNLSSLELGDSALYFCASSPGGSYNEQFFGPGTRLTVL.

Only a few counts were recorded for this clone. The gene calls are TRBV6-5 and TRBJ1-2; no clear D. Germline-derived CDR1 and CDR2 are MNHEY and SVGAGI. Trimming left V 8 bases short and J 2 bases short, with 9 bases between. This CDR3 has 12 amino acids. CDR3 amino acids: CASQEGNYGYTF. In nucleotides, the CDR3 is TGTGCCAGCCAAGAGGGCAACTATGGCTACACCTTC.

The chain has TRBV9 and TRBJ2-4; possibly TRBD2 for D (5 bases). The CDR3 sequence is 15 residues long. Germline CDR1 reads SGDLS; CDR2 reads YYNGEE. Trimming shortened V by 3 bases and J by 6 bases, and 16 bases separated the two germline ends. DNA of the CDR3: TGTGCCAGCAGCGCGGACTCTGGATGGACAAACATTCAGTACTTC. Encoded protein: CASSADSGWTNIQYF.

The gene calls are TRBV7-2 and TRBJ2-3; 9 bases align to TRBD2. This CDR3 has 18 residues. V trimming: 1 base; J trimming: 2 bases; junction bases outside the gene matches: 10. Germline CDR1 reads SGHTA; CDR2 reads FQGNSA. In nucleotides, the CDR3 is TGTGCCAGCAGCTTAGTGGGTGTGGCGGGGGGGAACACAGATACGCAGTATTTT. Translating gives CASSLVGVAGGNTDTQYF. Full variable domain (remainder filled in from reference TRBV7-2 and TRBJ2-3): GAGVSQSPSNKVTEKGKDVELRCDPISGHTALYWYRQSLGQGLEFLIYFQGNSAPDKSGLPSDRFSAERTGGSVSTLTIQRTQQEDSAVYLCASSLVGVAGGNTDTQYFGPGTRLTVL.

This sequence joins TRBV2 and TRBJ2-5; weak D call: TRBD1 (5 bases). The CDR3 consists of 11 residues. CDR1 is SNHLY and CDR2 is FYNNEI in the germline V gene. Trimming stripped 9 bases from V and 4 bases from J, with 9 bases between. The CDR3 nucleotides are TGTGCCAGTGGGGCCCCAGAGACCCAGTACTTC. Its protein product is CASGAPETQYF.

CDR3 sequence: CASSPTSGGAGGELFF. CDR3 bases: TGTGCCAGCAGCCCCACTAGCGGGGGGGCCGGCGGGGAGCTGTTTTTT. This chain joins TRBV9 and TRBJ2-2; 13 bases line up with TRBD2. CDR3 size: 16 residues. Germline V gene sequence: CDR1 SGDLS, CDR2 YYNGEE. The trim removed 4 bases at V and 7 bases at J, leaving 7 bases unmatched.

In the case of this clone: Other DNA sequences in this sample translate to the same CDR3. CDR3 sequence (DNA): TGCGCCAGCAGCTTGGGAGGGTCTGGAAACACCATATATTTT. Amino acids: CASSLGGSGNTIYF. The chain couples TRBV5-1 to TRBJ1-3, with D uncertain. The CDR3 loop spans 14 amino acids. Germline V gene data show CDR1 as SGHRS and CDR2 as YFSETQ. The ends were cut back, 0 bases at V and 1 base at J, with 5 bases in the middle.

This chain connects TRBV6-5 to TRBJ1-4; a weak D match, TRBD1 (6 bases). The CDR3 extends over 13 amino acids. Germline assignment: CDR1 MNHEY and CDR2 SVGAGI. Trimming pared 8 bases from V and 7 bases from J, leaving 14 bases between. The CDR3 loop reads CASRGAWGEKLFF. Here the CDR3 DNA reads TGTGCCAGCCGGGGGGCTTGGGGTGAAAAACTGTTTTTT.

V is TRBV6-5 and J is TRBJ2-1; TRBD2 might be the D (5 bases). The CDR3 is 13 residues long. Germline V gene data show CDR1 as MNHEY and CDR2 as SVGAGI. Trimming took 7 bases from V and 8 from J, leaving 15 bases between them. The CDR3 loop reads CASNLGFGDEQFF. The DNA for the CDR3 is TGTGCCAGCAACCTAGGTTTCGGGGATGAGCAGTTCTTC.

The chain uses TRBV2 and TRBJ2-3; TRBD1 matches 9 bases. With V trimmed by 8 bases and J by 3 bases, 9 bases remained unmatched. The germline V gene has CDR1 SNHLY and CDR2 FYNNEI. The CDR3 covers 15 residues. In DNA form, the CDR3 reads TGTGCCAGCTCGGGACAGGGTATTATAACAGATACGCAGTATTTT. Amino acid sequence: CASSGQGIITDTQYF.

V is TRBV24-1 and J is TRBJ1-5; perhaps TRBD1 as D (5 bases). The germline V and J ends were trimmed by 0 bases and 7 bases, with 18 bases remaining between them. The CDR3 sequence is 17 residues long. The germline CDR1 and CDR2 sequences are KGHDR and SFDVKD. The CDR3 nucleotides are TGTGCCACCAGTGATTTGGGAGGGGAAGCTATACGACAGCCCCAGCATTTT. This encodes CATSDLGGEAIRQPQHF.

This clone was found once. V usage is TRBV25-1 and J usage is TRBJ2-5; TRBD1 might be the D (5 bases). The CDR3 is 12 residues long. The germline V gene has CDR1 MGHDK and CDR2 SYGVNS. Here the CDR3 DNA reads TGTGGGGCTAGGGGAAGTACAGAGACCCAGTACTTC. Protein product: CGARGSTETQYF.

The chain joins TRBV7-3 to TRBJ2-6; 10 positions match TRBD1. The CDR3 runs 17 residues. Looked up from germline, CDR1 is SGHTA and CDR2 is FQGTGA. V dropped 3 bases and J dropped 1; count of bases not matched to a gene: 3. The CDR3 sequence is CASSFDRGQSGANVLTF. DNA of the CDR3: TGTGCCAGCAGCTTCGACAGGGGGCAGTCTGGGGCCAACGTCCTGACTTTC.

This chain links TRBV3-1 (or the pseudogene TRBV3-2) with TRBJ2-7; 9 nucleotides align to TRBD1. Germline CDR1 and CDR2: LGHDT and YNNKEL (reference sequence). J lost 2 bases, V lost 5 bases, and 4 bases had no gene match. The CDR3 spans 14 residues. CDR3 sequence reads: CASSFRTGAYEQYF. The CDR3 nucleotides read TGTGCCAGCAGCTTCCGGACAGGGGCCTACGAGCAGTACTTC.